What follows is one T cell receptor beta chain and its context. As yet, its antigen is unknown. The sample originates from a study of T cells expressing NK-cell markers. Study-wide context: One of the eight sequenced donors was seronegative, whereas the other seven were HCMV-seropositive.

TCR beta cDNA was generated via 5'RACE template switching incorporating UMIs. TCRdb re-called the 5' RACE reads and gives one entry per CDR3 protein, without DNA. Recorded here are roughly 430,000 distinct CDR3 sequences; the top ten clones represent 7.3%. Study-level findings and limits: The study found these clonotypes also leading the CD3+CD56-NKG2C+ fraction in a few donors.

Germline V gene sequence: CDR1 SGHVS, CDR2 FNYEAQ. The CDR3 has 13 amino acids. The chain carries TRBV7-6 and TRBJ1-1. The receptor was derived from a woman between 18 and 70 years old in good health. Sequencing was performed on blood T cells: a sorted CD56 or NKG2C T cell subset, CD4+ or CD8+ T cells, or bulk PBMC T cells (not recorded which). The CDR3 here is CASSPQQNTEAFF.